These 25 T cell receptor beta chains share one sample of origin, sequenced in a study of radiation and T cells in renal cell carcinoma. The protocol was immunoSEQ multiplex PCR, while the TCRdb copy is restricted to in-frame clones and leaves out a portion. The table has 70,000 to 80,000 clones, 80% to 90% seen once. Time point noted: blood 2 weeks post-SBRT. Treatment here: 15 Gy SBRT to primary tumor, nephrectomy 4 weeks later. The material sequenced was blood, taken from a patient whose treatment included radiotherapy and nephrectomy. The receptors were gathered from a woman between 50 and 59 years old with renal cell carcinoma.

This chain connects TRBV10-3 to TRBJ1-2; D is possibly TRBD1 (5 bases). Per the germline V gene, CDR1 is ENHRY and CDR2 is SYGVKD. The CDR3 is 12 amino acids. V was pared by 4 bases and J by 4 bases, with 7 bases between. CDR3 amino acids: CAISAGTYGYTF. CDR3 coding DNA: TGTGCCATCAGTGCCGGGACCTATGGCTACACCTTC.

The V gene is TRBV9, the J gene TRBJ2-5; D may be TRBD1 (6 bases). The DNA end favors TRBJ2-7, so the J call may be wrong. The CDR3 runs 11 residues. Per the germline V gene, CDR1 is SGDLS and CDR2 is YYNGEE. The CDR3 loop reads CASSQGYEQYF. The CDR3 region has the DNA TGTGCCAGCAGTCAGGGGTACGAGCAGTACTTC.

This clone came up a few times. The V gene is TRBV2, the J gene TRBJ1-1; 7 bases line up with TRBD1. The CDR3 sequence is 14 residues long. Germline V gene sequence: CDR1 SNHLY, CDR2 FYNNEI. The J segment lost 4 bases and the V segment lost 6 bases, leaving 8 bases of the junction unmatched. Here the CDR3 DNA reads TGTGCCAGCAGAGCGACAGGGAGTGTCACTGAAGCTTTCTTT. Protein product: CASRATGSVTEAFF. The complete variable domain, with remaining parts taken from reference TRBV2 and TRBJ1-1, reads EPEVTQTPSHQVTQMGQEVILRCVPISNHLYFYWYRQILGQKVEFLVSFYNNEISEKSEIFDDQFSVERPDGSNFTLKIRSTKLEDSAMYFCASRATGSVTEAFFGQGTRLTVV.

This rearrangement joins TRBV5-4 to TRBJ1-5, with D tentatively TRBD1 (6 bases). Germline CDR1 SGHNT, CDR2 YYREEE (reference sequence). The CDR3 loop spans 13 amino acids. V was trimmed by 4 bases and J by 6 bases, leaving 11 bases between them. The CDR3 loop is CASSAETGQPQHF. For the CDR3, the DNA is TGTGCCAGCAGCGCGGAGACAGGTCAGCCCCAGCATTTT.

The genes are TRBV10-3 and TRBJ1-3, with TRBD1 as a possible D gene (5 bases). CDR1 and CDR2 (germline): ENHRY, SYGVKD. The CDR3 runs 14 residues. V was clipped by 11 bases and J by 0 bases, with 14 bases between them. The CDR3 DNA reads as TGTGCCTTAGGGACGGCTCTCTCTGGAAACACCATATATTTT. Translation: CALGTALSGNTIYF.

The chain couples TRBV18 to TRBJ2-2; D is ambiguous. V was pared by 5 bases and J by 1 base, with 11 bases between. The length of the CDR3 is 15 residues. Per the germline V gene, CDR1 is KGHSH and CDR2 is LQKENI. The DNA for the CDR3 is TGTGCCAGCTCAGCGACCGGATGGAACACCGGGGAGCTGTTTTTT. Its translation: CASSATGWNTGELFF.

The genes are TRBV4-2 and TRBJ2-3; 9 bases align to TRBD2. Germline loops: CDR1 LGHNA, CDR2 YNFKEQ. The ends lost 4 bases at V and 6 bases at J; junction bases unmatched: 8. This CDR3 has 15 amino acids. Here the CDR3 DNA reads TGTGCCAGCAGCCGGACCGGGACTAGCTTCGATACGCAGTATTTT. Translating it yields CASSRTGTSFDTQYF.

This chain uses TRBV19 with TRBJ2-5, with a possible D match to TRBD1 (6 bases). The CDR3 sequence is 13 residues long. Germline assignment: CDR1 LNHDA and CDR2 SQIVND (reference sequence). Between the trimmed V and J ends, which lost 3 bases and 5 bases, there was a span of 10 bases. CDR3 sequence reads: CASSMDSRETQYF. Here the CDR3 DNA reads TGTGCCAGTAGTATGGACAGCAGGGAGACCCAGTACTTC.

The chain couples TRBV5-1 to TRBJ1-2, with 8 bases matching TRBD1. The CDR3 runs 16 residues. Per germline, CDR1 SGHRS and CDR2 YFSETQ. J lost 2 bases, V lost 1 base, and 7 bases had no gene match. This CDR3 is CASSLSGGVLNYGYTF. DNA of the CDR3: TGCGCCAGCAGCTTGTCAGGGGGCGTATTAAACTATGGCTACACCTTC.

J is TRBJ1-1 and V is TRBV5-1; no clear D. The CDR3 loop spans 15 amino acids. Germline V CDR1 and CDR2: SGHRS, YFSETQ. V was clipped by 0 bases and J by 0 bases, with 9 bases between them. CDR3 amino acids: CASSLASRMNTEAFF. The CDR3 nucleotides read TGCGCCAGCAGCTTGGCCTCTCGCATGAACACTGAAGCTTTCTTT.

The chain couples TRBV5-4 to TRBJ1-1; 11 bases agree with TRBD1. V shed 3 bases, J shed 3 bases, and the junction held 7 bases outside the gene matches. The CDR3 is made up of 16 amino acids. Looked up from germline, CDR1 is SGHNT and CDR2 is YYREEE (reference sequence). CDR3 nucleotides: TGTGCCAGCAGCTATAGGACAGGGGGCGGGTACACTGAAGCTTTCTTT. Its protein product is CASSYRTGGGYTEAFF.

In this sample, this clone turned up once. DNA for the CDR3: TGTGCCCGAAGCGAGACCCAGTACTTC. The encoded protein is CARSETQYF. The rearrangement joins TRBV9 to TRBJ2-5; D gene unclear. Trimming took off 10 bases at V and 5 bases at J, with 6 bases between the two ends. CDR3 length: 9 amino acids. Germline V lookup: CDR1 SGDLS, CDR2 YYNGEE.

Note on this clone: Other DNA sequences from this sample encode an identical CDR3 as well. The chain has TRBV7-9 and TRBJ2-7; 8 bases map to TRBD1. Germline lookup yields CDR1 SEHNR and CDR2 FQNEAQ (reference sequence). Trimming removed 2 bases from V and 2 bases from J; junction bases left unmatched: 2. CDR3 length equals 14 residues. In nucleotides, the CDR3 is TGTGCCAGCAGCTTATCACAGGGGGCCTACGAGCAGTACTTC. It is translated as CASSLSQGAYEQYF.

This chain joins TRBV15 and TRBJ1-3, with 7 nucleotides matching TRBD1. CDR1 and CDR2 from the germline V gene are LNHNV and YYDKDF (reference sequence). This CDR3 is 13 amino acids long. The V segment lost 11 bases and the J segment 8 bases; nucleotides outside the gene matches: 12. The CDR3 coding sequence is TGTGCCGCAGCCACAGGGGCCCGGGACACCATATATTTT. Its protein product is CAAATGARDTIYF.

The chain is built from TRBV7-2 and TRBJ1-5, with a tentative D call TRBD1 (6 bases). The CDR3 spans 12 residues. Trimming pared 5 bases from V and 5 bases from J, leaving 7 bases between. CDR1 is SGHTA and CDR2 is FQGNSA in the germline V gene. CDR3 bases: TGTGCCAGCAGCAAGGGGGATCAGCCCCAGCATTTT. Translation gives CASSKGDQPQHF.

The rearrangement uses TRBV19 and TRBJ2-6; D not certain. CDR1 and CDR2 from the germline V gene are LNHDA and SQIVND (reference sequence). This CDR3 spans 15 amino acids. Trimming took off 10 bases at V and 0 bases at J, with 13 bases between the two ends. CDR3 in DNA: TGTGCCACCAAGACAACGATCTCTGGGGCCAACGTCCTGACTTTC. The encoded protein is CATKTTISGANVLTF. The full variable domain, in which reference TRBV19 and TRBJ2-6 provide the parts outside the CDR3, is DGGITQSPKYLFRKEGQNVTLSCEQNLNHDAMYWYRQDPGQGLRLIYYSQIVNDFQKGDIAEGYSVSREKKESFPLTVTSAQKNPTAFYLCATKTTISGANVLTFGAGSRLTVL.

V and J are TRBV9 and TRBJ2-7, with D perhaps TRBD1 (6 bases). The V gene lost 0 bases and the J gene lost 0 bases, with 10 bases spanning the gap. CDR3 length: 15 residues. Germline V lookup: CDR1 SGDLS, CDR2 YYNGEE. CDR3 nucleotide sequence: TGTGCCAGCAGCGTAGACCCGGGACACTCCTACGAGCAGTACTTC. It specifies CASSVDPGHSYEQYF.

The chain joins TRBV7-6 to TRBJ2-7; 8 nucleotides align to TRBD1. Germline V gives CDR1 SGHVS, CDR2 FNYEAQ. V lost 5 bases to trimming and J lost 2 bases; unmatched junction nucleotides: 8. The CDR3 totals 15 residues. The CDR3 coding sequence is TGTGCCAGCAGCATCTCCGGGACAGGCCCCTACGAGCAGTACTTC. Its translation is CASSISGTGPYEQYF.

This CDR3 reads CASSEDMALHF. The CDR3 region has the DNA TGTGCCAGCAGTGAAGACATGGCCCTCCACTTT. The chain has TRBV2 and TRBJ1-6; D gene uncertain. The CDR3 is 11 amino acids. V lost 1 base to trimming and J lost 14 bases, with 6 bases between them. CDR1 SNHLY and CDR2 FYNNEI come from the germline V gene.

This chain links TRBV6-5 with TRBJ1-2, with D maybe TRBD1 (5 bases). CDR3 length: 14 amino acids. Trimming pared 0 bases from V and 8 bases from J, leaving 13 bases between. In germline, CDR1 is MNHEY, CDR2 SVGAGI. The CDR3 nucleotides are TGTGCCAGCAGTTACTCGGGGGTAACGGAGGGCTACACCTTC. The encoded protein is CASSYSGVTEGYTF.

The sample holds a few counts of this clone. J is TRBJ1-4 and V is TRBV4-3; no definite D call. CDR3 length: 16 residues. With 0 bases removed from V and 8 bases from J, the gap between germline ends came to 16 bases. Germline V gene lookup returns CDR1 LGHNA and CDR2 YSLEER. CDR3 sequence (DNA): TGCGCCAGCAGCCAAGAATCGCTTTTCCAAGGCGAAAAACTGTTTTTT. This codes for CASSQESLFQGEKLFF.

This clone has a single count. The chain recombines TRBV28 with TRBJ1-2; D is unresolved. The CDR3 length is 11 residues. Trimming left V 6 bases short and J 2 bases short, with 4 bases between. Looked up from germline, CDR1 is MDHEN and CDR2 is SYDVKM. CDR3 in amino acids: CASSSNYGYTF. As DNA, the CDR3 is TGTGCCAGCAGCTCAAACTATGGCTACACCTTC.

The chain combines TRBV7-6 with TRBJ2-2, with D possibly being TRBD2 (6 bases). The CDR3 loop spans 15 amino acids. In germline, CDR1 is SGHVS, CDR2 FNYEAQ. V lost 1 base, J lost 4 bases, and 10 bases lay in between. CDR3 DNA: TGTGCCAGCAGCTTAGTGGGAGGCACCACCGGGGAGCTGTTTTTT. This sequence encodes CASSLVGGTTGELFF.

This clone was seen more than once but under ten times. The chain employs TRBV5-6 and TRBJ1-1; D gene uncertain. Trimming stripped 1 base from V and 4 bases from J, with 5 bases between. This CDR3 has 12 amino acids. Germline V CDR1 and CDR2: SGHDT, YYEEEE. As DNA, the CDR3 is TGTGCCAGCAGCTTGCGGCCCACTGAAGCTTTCTTT. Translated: CASSLRPTEAFF. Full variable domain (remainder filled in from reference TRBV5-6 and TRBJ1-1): DAGVTQSPTHLIKTRGQQVTLRCSPKSGHDTVSWYQQALGQGPQFIFQYYEEEERQRGNFPDRFSGHQFPNYSSELNVNALLLGDSALYLCASSLRPTEAFFGQGTRLTVV.

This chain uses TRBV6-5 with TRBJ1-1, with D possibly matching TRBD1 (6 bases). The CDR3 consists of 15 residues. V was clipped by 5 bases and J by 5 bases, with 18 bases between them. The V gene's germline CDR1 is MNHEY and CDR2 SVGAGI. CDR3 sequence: CASSGTQGLVTEAFF. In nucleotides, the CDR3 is TGTGCCAGCAGTGGGACACAGGGTCTAGTGACTGAAGCTTTCTTT.